This T cell receptor beta chain was observed in a study of shared clonotypes between healthy human individuals. TCRdb keeps only in-frame clones here, not all; method: immunoSEQ multiplex PCR. The sample lists roughly 2.5 million clones; approximately 94% were seen once. Deletions cut 11 bases from V and 6 bases from J, with 14 bases between. The CDR3 loop spans 12 amino acids. Germline assignment: CDR1 SNHLY and CDR2 FYNNEI. Study observations and caveats: Despite large depth, sorted-subset datasets appeared incompletely sequenced.

Notes on this clone: What it recognizes is unknown.

The sequence was obtained from a man aged 18 to 30 in good health. The V call is TRBV2, the J call TRBJ2-4, with D possibly being TRBD1 or TRBD2 (5 bases each). Sequences were obtained from naive CD4+ T cells sorted from blood. The subset here: CD45RA+ positively selected. The CDR3 is CAGRYGGNIQYF. The CDR3 nucleotides are TGTGCCGGAAGATATGGGGGAAACATTCAGTACTTC.